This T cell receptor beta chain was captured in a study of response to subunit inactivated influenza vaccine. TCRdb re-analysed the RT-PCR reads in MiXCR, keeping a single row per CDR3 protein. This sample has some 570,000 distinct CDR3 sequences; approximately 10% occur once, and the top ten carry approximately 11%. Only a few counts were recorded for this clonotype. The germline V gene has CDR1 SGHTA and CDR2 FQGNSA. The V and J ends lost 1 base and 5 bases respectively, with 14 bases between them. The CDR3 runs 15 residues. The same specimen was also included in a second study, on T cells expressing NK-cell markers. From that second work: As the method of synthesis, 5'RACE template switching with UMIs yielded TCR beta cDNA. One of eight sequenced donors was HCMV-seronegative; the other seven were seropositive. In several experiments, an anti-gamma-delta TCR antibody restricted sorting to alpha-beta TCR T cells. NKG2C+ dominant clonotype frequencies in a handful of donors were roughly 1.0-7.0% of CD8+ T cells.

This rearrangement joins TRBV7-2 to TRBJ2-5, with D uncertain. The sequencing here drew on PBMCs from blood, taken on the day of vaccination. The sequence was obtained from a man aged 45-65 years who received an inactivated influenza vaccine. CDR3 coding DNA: TGTGCCAGCAGCTTAGTTGTAGACGCGCAGGAGACCCAGTACTTC. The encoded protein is CASSLVVDAQETQYF.